This TCR beta chain was observed in a study of T cells in Graves' hyperthyroidism and ophthalmopathy. For this clonotype: Its cognate antigen is unknown.

General study results and limits: Ophthalmopathy was predicted by the model a median of approximately 6 months ahead of onset. Blood also showed most of the thyroid clonotypes that were expanded above 0.001.

Amplification of TCR beta CDR3 regions was performed using RNA transcripts as template. First-round RT-PCR targeting the TCR CDR3 was performed with the HTBI primer set. Via MiXCR, TCRdb re-called the multiplex PCR reads, giving one row per CDR3 protein. The sample shows about 420,000 distinct CDR3 sequences, about an eighth of them seen only once. Sample: blood. The TCR was taken from a woman younger than 35 with Graves' hyperthyroidism.

For the CDR3, the DNA is TGTGCCAGCAGCCCTGGATTAGGGGGGCTCTATGGCTACACCTTC. Translating it yields CASSPGLGGLYGYTF. The chain has TRBV7-9 and TRBJ1-2; a weak D match, TRBD1 (6 bases). Germline CDR1 reads SEHNR; CDR2 reads FQNEAQ (reference sequence). V was cut by 5 bases and J by 4 bases, with 17 bases left in between. This CDR3 spans 15 amino acids.